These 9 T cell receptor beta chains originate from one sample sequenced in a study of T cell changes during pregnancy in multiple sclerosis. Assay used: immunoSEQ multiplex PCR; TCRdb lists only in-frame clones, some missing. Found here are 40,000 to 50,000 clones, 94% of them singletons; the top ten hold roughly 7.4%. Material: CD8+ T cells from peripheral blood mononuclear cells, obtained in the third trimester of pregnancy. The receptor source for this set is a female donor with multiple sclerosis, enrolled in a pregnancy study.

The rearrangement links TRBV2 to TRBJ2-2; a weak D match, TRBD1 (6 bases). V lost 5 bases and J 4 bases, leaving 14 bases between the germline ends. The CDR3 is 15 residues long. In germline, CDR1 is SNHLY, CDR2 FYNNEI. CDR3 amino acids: CASSIRDTATGELFF. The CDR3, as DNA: TGTGCCAGCAGTATCCGGGACACTGCCACCGGGGAGCTGTTTTTT.

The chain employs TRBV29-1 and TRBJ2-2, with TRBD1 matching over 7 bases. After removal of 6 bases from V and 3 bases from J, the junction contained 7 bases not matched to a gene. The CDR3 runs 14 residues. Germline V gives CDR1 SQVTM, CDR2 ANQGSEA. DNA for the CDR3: TGCAGCGTGTTAATAGACAGGGACACCGGGGAGCTGTTTTTT. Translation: CSVLIDRDTGELFF.

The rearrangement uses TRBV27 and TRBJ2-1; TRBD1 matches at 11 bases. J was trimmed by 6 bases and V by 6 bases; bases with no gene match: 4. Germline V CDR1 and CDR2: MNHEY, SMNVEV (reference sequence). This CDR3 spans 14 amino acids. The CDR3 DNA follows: TGTGCCAGCAGCCCCGGGACAGGGGGCAATGAGCAGTTCTTC. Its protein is CASSPGTGGNEQFF.

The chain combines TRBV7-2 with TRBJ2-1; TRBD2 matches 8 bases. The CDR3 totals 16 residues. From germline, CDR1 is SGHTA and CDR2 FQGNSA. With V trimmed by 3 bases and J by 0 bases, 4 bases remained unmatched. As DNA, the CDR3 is TGTGCCAGCAGCTTCTGGAGCGGGAGCTCCTACAATGAGCAGTTCTTC. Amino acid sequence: CASSFWSGSSYNEQFF.

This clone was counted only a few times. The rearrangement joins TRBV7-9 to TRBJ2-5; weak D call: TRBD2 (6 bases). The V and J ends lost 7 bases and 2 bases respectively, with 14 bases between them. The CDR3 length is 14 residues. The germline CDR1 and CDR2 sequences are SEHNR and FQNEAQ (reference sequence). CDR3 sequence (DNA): TGTGCCAGCAATAAGGAGGGAGGTCAAGAGACCCAGTACTTC. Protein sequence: CASNKEGGQETQYF.

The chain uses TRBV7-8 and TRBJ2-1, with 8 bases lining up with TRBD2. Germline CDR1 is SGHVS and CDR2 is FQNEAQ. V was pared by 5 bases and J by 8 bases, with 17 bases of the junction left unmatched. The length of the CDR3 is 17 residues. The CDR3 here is CASSPPGLGEIMDEQFF. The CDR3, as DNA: TGTGCCAGCAGCCCACCGGGACTAGGGGAAATTATGGATGAGCAGTTCTTC.

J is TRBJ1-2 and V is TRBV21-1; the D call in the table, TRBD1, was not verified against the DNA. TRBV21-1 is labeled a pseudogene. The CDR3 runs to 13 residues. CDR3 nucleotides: TGTGCCAGCAGCCTCGGGACAGGCTATGGCTACACCTTC. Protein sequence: CASSLGTGYGYTF.

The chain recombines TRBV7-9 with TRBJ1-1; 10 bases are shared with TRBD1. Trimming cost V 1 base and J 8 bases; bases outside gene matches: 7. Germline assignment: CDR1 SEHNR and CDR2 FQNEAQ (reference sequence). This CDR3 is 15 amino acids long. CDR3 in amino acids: CASSLGTGTGDEAFF. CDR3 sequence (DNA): TGTGCCAGCAGCTTAGGGACCGGGACAGGGGACGAAGCTTTCTTT.

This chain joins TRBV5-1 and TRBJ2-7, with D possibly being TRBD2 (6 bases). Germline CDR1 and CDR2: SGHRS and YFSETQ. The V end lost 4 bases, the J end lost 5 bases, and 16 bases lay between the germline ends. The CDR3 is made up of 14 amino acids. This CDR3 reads CASSMYLASDEQYF. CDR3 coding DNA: TGCGCCAGCAGCATGTACCTCGCTAGCGACGAGCAGTACTTC.